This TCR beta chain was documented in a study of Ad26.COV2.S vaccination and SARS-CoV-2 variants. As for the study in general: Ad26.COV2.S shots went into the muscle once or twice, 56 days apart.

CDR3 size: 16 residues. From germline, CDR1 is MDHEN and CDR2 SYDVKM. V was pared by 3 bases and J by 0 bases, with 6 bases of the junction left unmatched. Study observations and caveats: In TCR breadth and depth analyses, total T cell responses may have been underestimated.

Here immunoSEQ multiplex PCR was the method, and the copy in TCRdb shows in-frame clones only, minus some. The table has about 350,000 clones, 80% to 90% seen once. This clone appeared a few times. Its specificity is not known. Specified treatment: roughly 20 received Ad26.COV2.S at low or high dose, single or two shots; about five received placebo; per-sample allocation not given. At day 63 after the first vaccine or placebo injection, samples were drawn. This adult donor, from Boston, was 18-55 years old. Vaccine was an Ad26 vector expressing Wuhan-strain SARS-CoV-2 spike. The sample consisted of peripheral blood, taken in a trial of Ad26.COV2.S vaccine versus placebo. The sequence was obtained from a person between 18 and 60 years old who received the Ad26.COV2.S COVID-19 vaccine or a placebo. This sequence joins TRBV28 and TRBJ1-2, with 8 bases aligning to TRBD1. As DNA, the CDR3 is TGTGCCAGCAGTTTGCGCCAGGGGGCGCCTAACTATGGCTACACCTTC. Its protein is CASSLRQGAPNYGYTF.